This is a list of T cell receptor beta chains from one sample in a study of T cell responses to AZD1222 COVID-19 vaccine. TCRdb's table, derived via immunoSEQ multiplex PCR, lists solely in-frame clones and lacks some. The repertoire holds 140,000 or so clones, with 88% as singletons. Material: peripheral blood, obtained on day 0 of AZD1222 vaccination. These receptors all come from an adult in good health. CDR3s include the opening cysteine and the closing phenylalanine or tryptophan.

CASSPGEEAFGYTF | TRBV9
CASSRVGQGNTEAFF | TRBV27
CAISDGGGRGTQYF | TRBV10-3
CASSDYPTGTYGYTF | TRBV25-1
CASSSTDKYGYTF | TRBV7-2
CASGESSGDYNEQFF | TRBV6-5
CASSQGRGQGADRDGYTF | TRBV11-2
CATRGGTDYGYTF | TRBV27
CASRTPGIKDYGYTF | TRBV21-1
CASSPRTGPVNYGYTF | TRBV7-2
CAISGGIADTQYF | TRBV10-3
CSAGLAGVTNEQFF | TRBV29-1
CASSLPESDTGELFF | TRBV5-1
CASSQARLGRSGTDTQYF | TRBV3-1/TRBV3-2
CAPGGRRGDGYTF | TRBV28
CASSFQGVQNSPLHF | TRBV7-8
CASSLVTVVLITEAFF | TRBV7-8
CASSFPSGVQETQYF | TRBV7-9
CASSIGRNTEAFF | TRBV25-1
CASSLTPPTDTQYF | TRBV5-1
CASSARPGTEAFF | TRBV9
CASSQEIGRLSSYNEQFF | TRBV4-1
CASRSALYEQYF | TRBV28
CSVVTSSTYNEQFF | TRBV29-1
CASSLTATDTNYGYTF | TRBV7-2
CASSPLGLAGSLEQFF | TRBV27
CASSQDPSGRILDTQYF | TRBV4-1
CASVFVRHSADTQYF | TRBV30
CASSRTGGPAKNIQYF | TRBV5-1
CASSPRGQSYEQYF | TRBV18
CASSFRKRLTVF | TRBV28
CASSRQVDSNQPQHF | TRBV6-5
CASSPYQGSLGYTF | TRBV5-1
CASIGQSSYEQYF | TRBV28
CASSSRDILVGEQFF | TRBV13
CASSLQGAGELFF | TRBV5-4
CATSDSLRQETQYF | TRBV24-1
CAWTGQASTEAFF | TRBV30
CASSLGAAGYTF | TRBV7-2
CAWSKAGQETQYF | TRBV30
CASSLRQVATDAQYF | TRBV6-5
CAWSSLRDNSPLHF | TRBV30
CASSPRLVDTQYF | TRBV6-5
CSAKGYNEQFF | TRBV20-1
CASTPLRSSYNEQFF | TRBV11-1
CASSDWGANTEAFF | TRBV25-1
CASSQGADTEAFF | TRBV4-2
CASSLVSGNTEAFF | TRBV7-8